This TCR beta chain was recovered during a study of blood T cell repertoires in COVID-19. Across the whole study: Researchers got acute and convalescent COVID-19 samples from the United States, Italy and Spain. T cells, B-cell-depleted T cells, or PBMCs supplied cDNA or gDNA.

This CDR3 has 15 amino acids. Per germline, CDR1 SGHRS and CDR2 YFSETQ. V was cut by 0 bases and J by 7 bases, with 13 bases left in between. In the authors' methods: Estimation of nucleated cell counts relied on the amplification of reference gene primers. Assay: immunoSEQ multiplex PCR; the TCRdb copy retains only in-frame clones and omits some. That table furnishes V, J and clone size, whereas the DNA furnished D and trimming. The table includes around 150,000 clones, around 84% detected once. Sequencing was done on a sample of peripheral blood. This TCR was sampled from a woman older than 75 with acute or convalescent COVID-19. The chain couples TRBV5-1 to TRBJ2-2; TRBD1 is a possible D gene (5 bases). CDR3 bases: TGCGCCAGCAGCTTGGCATGGGGCCAGAACGGGGAGCTGTTTTTT. Amino acids: CASSLAWGQNGELFF.